The 9 T cell receptor beta chains below come from one sample, sequenced in a study of CXCR3-negative and CXCR3-positive naive CD8 T cells. Preparation of TRB cDNA libraries relied on 5' RACE carrying UMI labels. TCRdb reprocessed the 5' RACE reads; each CDR3 protein has one entry and no DNA is given. The sample table includes roughly 89,000 distinct CDR3 sequences. Sequencing was done on a sample of naive CXCR3- CD8+ T cells from blood. Subset: CD45RO-CCR7+CD27+CD95- naive CD8+ T cells lacking CXCR3 (TNR3-). These receptors all come from a human donor in good health. Some clones in this sample may be carry-over from other donors' samples.

V gene TRBV10-2 combines with J gene TRBJ2-1; TCRdb lists TRBD2, though no DNA is available to test this call. The germline V gene encodes CDR1 WSHSY and CDR2 SAAADI. The CDR3 contains 16 residues. The CDR3: CASSEGLAGGDNEQFF.

The chain carries TRBV29-1 and TRBJ2-7. This CDR3 contains 12 residues. Germline V gene sequence: CDR1 SQVTM, CDR2 ANQGSEA. CDR3 sequence reads: CSVEGLSYEQYF.

The chain carries TRBV29-1 and TRBJ2-1; absent DNA, TCRdb's TRBD2 call cannot be checked. Germline V gene sequence: CDR1 SQVTM, CDR2 ANQGSEA. The CDR3 has 15 amino acids. CDR3 amino acids: CSVEVEGLGPYEQFF.

V is TRBV28 and J is TRBJ2-7; TCRdb names TRBD2, which stays unverified in the absence of DNA. The CDR3 sequence is 16 residues long. Looked up from germline, CDR1 is MDHEN and CDR2 is SYDVKM. The CDR3 sequence is CASSLDSGGASYEQYF.

This chain links TRBV6-1 with TRBJ1-1; TCRdb lists TRBD1, though no DNA is available to test this call. Germline CDR1 is MNHNS and CDR2 is SASEGT. The CDR3 contains 15 residues. CDR3 sequence: CASSEWSEGASEAFF.

The genes are TRBV7-9 and TRBJ2-7; TCRdb names TRBD1, which stays unverified in the absence of DNA. The CDR3 sequence is 16 residues long. CDR1 and CDR2 from the germline V gene are SEHNR and FQNEAQ (reference sequence). CDR3 loop: CASSFLTGEDSYEQYF.

The chain couples TRBV5-1 to TRBJ2-1; the TCRdb D gene call, TRBD2, has no DNA to confirm it. The CDR3 totals 18 residues. Germline CDR1 and CDR2: SGHRS and YFSETQ. CDR3 protein: CASSLPPLAGGSYNEQFF.

The chain couples TRBV6-5 to TRBJ2-7; TCRdb's D call, TRBD1, is unchecked because there is no DNA. CDR1 and CDR2 (germline): MNHEY, SVGAGI. CDR3 length equals 13 residues. The CDR3 sequence: CASSLGRVNEQYF.

This chain uses TRBV28 with TRBJ2-1; TCRdb outputs TRBD2, but without DNA this stays unchecked. Per the germline V gene, CDR1 is MDHEN and CDR2 is SYDVKM. The CDR3 has 15 amino acids. This CDR3 is CASSNIARAYNEQFF.